Presented here are 25 T cell receptor beta chains from one specimen sequenced in a study of metastatic and nonmetastatic thyroid tumors. Patients were all untreated before their thyroid surgery. TCRdb re-called the PCR reads through MiXCR. This table holds 10,000 to 13,000 clones, under 30% found once. Specimen: tumor tissue. These receptors were taken from a male donor with papillary thyroid cancer or a benign thyroid nodule (not recorded which). Some clones in this sample may be carry-over from other donors' samples.

This clone was counted only a few times. V usage is TRBV30 and J usage is TRBJ2-3, with 7 bases aligning to TRBD1. The CDR3 spans 12 residues. In germline, CDR1 is GTSNPN, CDR2 SVGIG (reference sequence). Trimming took 3 bases from V and 3 from J; bases not matched to a gene: 0. CDR3 nucleotides: TGTGCCTGGAGCAGGGGGACAGATACGCAGTATTTT. It translates to CAWSRGTDTQYF.

Worth noting for this clone: One base away lies a much larger clone, so this may be a sequencing read error. This rearrangement joins TRBV15 to TRBJ2-4; 7 bases line up with TRBD1. Germline trimming cut 7 bases from V and 1 base from J; bases unmatched to any gene: 7. Germline-derived CDR1 and CDR2 are LNHNV and YYDKDF (reference sequence). The CDR3 covers 15 residues. The CDR3 DNA follows: TGTGCCACCATCAGGCAGGGGGTGGCCAAAAACATTCAGTACTTC. This encodes CATIRQGVAKNIQYF.

This clone is medium-sized (0.01 to 0.1%). In the same sample, other DNA sequences code for this CDR3. The DNA for the CDR3 is TGTGCCAGCACGTACGGGACACCAACCGGGGAGCTGTTTTTT. This gives the protein CASTYGTPTGELFF. The chain joins TRBV12-3 or TRBV12-4 to TRBJ2-2; possible D gene TRBD1, 6 bases. The V and J ends lost 7 bases and 5 bases respectively, with 14 bases between them. This CDR3 region has 14 residues.

This clone was observed a few times. The chain uses TRBV10-2 and TRBJ2-1, with D tentatively TRBD1 or TRBD2 (6 bases each). CDR1 and CDR2 (germline): WSHSY, SAAADI. The V end was cut by 0 bases, the J end by 12 bases, with 12 bases between. The CDR3 sequence is 13 residues long. CDR3 coding DNA: TGCGCCAGCAGTGAGTCAGGGGGGTGGGCGCAGTTCTTC. Translation: CASSESGGWAQFF.

As concerns this clone: Likely a read error: the CDR3 ends without its conserved phenylalanine or tryptophan. The DNA is omitted, as the CDR3 cannot be located on it reliably, and the CDR3 follows TCRdb's listing. CDR3 region: CARQLAGGRGQEAWL. The chain uses TRBV4-1 and TRBJ2-5; TRBD1, as called in the table, went unchecked against the DNA. Inclusive of both ends, the CDR3 amounts to 15 amino acids. The germline V gene encodes CDR1 MGHRA and CDR2 YSYEKL.

This rearrangement joins TRBV20-1 to TRBJ2-7; no clear D. The CDR3 spans 13 residues. In germline, CDR1 is DFQATT, CDR2 SNEGSKA (reference sequence). Trimming shortened V by 8 bases and J by 6 bases, and 20 bases separated the two germline ends. CDR3 bases: TGCAGTCACTATGTCCCCCTAGAGCCCGAGCAGTACTTC. The encoded protein is CSHYVPLEPEQYF.

This clone was seen many times. The chain couples TRBV18 to TRBJ2-5; D remains ambiguous. This CDR3 has 15 amino acids. The V gene lost 1 base and the J gene lost 1 base, with 10 bases spanning the gap. The germline V gene has CDR1 KGHSH and CDR2 LQKENI. The CDR3 loop reads CASSPRAAFQETQYF. Written as DNA, the CDR3 is TGTGCCAGCTCACCACGTGCCGCTTTCCAAGAGACCCAGTACTTC.

This clone was observed a few times. A junction end diverges from the germline sequence, so it may reflect a read error. This rearrangement joins TRBV6-5 to TRBJ2-5, with D possibly TRBD1 on 7 matching bases. From germline, CDR1 is MNHEY and CDR2 SVGAGI. The CDR3 consists of 16 residues. The CDR3 is CASSDSAGGCQETHYF. CDR3 in DNA: TGTGCCAGCAGTGACTCTGCAGGGGGGTGCCAAGAGACCCATTACTTC.

V usage is TRBV28 and J usage is TRBJ2-7, with 7 bases fitting TRBD1. With V trimmed by 6 bases and J by 2 bases, 10 bases remained unmatched. The germline gives CDR1 MDHEN, CDR2 SYDVKM. This CDR3 is 15 amino acids long. CDR3 sequence (DNA): TGTGCCAGCAGCCTTGCGGCAGGGGGTACCTACGAGCAGTACTTC. Protein product: CASSLAAGGTYEQYF.

V gene TRBV27 combines with J gene TRBJ1-5; no definite D call. Germline loops: CDR1 MNHEY, CDR2 SMNVEV (reference sequence). The CDR3 spans 15 residues. Between the trimmed V and J ends, which lost 7 bases and 5 bases, there was a span of 18 bases. CDR3 amino acids: CASTWLDRVHQPQHF. DNA for the CDR3: TGTGCCAGCACATGGCTCGATCGAGTACATCAGCCCCAGCATTTT.

This clone is medium-sized (0.01 to 0.1%) in the sample. The chain couples TRBV5-1 to TRBJ2-3; D might be TRBD1 (5 bases). The CDR3 is 15 amino acids. Germline CDR1 SGHRS, CDR2 YFSETQ. V shed 0 bases and J shed 0 bases, with 8 bases lying between them. As DNA, the CDR3 is TGCGCCAGCAGCTTGGCTGGGGCTAGCACAGATACGCAGTATTTT. Its translation is CASSLAGASTDTQYF.

The V gene is TRBV11-2, the J gene TRBJ2-7; D remains ambiguous. The CDR3 totals 17 residues. V lost 4 bases, J lost 1 base, and 20 bases lay in between. Germline values: CDR1 SGHAT, CDR2 FQNNGV. CDR3 region: CASSSIQETTESYEQYF. CDR3 nucleotide sequence: TGTGCCAGCAGCTCTATCCAGGAAACTACTGAATCCTACGAGCAGTACTTC.

This clone is medium-sized in the sample. The CDR3 protein is CASSWVGDPNNEQFF. In nucleotides, the CDR3 is TGTGCCAGCAGCTGGGTTGGGGACCCCAACAATGAGCAGTTCTTC. The chain is built from TRBV7-2 and TRBJ2-1; D is tentatively TRBD1 or TRBD2 (5 bases each). Germline lookup yields CDR1 SGHTA and CDR2 FQGNSA. The CDR3 is made up of 15 amino acids. Trimming left V 4 bases short and J 5 bases short, with 15 bases between.

This clone was counted a few times. The V gene is TRBV19, the J gene TRBJ2-4, with D perhaps TRBD1 (6 bases). V was cut by 1 base and J by 13 bases, with 11 bases left in between. Germline V gene sequence: CDR1 LNHDA, CDR2 SQIVND (reference sequence). The CDR3 has 12 amino acids. The CDR3 region is CASSIGGHDQYF. CDR3 nucleotide sequence: TGTGCCAGTAGTATAGGGGGGCACGACCAGTACTTC.

The chain is built from TRBV6-1 and TRBJ2-1, with D possibly matching TRBD2 (6 bases). Deletions cut 11 bases from V and 9 bases from J, with 17 bases between. From germline, CDR1 is MNHNS and CDR2 SASEGT. The CDR3 totals 12 residues. Here the CDR3 reads CAGEVRVGEQFF. The CDR3 DNA is TGTGCCGGGGAGGTCCGGGTCGGTGAGCAGTTCTTC.

This clone was seen a handful of times. J is TRBJ2-1 and V is TRBV28, with D perhaps TRBD2 (6 bases). CDR3 size: 16 residues. Looked up from germline, CDR1 is MDHEN and CDR2 is SYDVKM. V gave up 4 bases and J gave up 9 bases, with 22 bases separating them. CDR3 protein: CASSYPGLQIQPEQFF. The CDR3 nucleotides read TGTGCCAGCAGTTATCCGGGACTCCAAATTCAGCCTGAGCAGTTCTTC.

This clone rates as medium-sized. The rearrangement uses TRBV6-1 and TRBJ2-5, with 12 bases fitting TRBD1. Germline V gene sequence: CDR1 MNHNS, CDR2 SASEGT. The CDR3 consists of 18 residues. V shed 3 bases, J shed 5 bases, and the junction held 13 bases outside the gene matches. For the CDR3, the DNA is TGTGCCAGCAGTGACACTGGGACAGGGGGCCGAAGGGAGGAGACCCAGTACTTC. It is translated as CASSDTGTGGRREETQYF.

This clone was seen at least ten times. The CDR3 here is CASSLDQFDEQYV. Here the CDR3 DNA reads TGTGCCAGCAGCCTTGACCAGTTCGACGAGCAGTACGTC. V is TRBV5-6 and J is TRBJ2-7, with D hard to call. V was pared by 4 bases and J by 5 bases, with 13 bases between. The CDR3 loop spans 13 amino acids. Germline assignment: CDR1 SGHDT and CDR2 YYEEEE.

This chain connects TRBV6-2 or TRBV6-3 to TRBJ2-7; 11 nucleotides match TRBD2. V trimming: 6 bases; J trimming: 7 bases; junction bases outside the gene matches: 2. Per germline, CDR1 MNHEY and CDR2 SVGEGT. The CDR3 is 12 amino acids. CDR3 protein: CASSWTSGEQYF. CDR3 sequence (DNA): TGTGCCAGCAGCTGGACTAGCGGGGAGCAGTACTTC.

This clone is classed as medium-sized. The chain is built from TRBV2 and TRBJ2-6; D uncertain. The CDR3 spans 14 residues. Looked up from germline, CDR1 is SNHLY and CDR2 is FYNNEI. V shed 5 bases and J shed 0 bases, with 5 bases lying between them. CDR3: CASSSRSGANVLTF. The CDR3 region has the DNA TGTGCCAGCAGTTCTCGCTCTGGGGCCAACGTCCTGACTTTC.

This clone is classed as medium-sized. This chain links TRBV6-2 or TRBV6-3 with TRBJ2-1; TRBD2 aligns across 10 bases. The length of the CDR3 is 15 residues. V trimming: 5 bases; J trimming: 2 bases; junction bases outside the gene matches: 3. The germline V gene encodes CDR1 MNHEY and CDR2 SVGEGT. The CDR3 bases are TGTGCCAGCAGTGCTAGCGGGAGAACCTACAATGAGCAGTTCTTC. Protein sequence: CASSASGRTYNEQFF.

Turning to this clone: The junction departs from the called germline gene at one end, perhaps through a read error. The chain carries TRBV6-1 and TRBJ1-2; the D is unclear. Germline lookup yields CDR1 MNHNS and CDR2 SASEGT. The CDR3 runs 10 residues. The CDR3 protein is CAGRSEGYTF. The CDR3 DNA sequence: TGTGCCGGCAGATCGGAGGGCTACACCTTC.

By sample share, this clone is medium-sized. The chain carries TRBV13 and TRBJ2-7; D is uncertain. Trimming took off 7 bases at V and 0 bases at J, with 7 bases between the two ends. The length of the CDR3 is 12 residues. Germline values: CDR1 PRHDT, CDR2 FYEKMQ (reference sequence). In DNA form, the CDR3 reads TGTGCCAGCACGAGGAGCTCCTACGAGCAGTACGTC. Its translation: CASTRSSYEQYV.

The V and J genes are TRBV5-1 and TRBJ2-2; D unclear. V lost 0 bases and J lost 1, with 10 bases in between. From germline, CDR1 is SGHRS and CDR2 YFSETQ. The CDR3 loop spans 16 amino acids. The CDR3 nucleotides are TGCGCCAGCAGCTTGGGCAGACACCAGAACACCGGGGAGCTGTTTTTT. It specifies CASSLGRHQNTGELFF.

The chain joins TRBV6-1 to TRBJ1-2; no reliable D call. CDR3 size: 15 residues. Germline V gene data show CDR1 as MNHNS and CDR2 as SASEGT. V was cut by 5 bases and J by 0 bases, with 13 bases left in between. Here the CDR3 reads CASSTRRTSNYGYTF. CDR3 nucleotides: TGTGCCAGCAGTACGCGCCGGACCTCTAACTATGGCTACACCTTC.